The subject of this entry is one TCR beta chain. The data derive from a study of blood T cell repertoires in COVID-19. On the study more broadly: Acute-phase and convalescent COVID-19 samples originated in the United States, Italy and Spain. The cDNA or gDNA used as material had been derived from T cells, B-cell-depleted T cells, or PBMCs.

The assay was immunoSEQ multiplex PCR, and TCRdb's table has in-frame clones only and misses some. The sample contains more than 250,000 clones, about nine tenths of which appear only once. Sequencing input: peripheral blood. This TCR came from a man in his forties or fifties with active or convalescent COVID-19.

CDR3 bases: TGTGCCAGCTCCGCCGGGGTTCATAATGAAAAACTGTTTTTT. Translated, it gives CASSAGVHNEKLFF. The rearrangement uses TRBV18 and TRBJ1-4; no definite D call. The germline V gene encodes CDR1 KGHSH and CDR2 LQKENI. Trimming removed 6 bases from V and 4 bases from J, with 12 bases in between. The CDR3 totals 14 residues.